This T cell receptor beta chain appears in the sequencing data of a study of blood T cell repertoires in COVID-19. This table comes from immunoSEQ multiplex PCR, and its TCRdb copy is limited to in-frame clones, with some not included. There are more than 50,000 clones in the sample; more than 80% occur only once, and 15% to 20% lies in the top ten. The table lists this clone with a count of one. This sequence was found in a man aged 80 or over with acute or convalescent COVID-19. Sequencing was carried out using peripheral blood.

CDR3 nucleotide sequence: TGTGCCAGCAGCCCCCTTGACAGAGTAATGTACAATGAGCAGTTCTTC. Protein: CASSPLDRVMYNEQFF. The chain employs TRBV5-6 and TRBJ2-1; TRBD1 is a possible D gene (5 bases). The CDR3 spans 16 residues. Deletions cut 4 bases from V and 4 bases from J, with 18 bases between. Germline-derived CDR1 and CDR2 are SGHDT and YYEEEE.